This TCR beta chain derives from a study of cytomegalovirus exposure and HLA in healthy donors. Germline V gene data show CDR1 as SGHAT and CDR2 as FQNNGV. The CDR3 extends over 16 amino acids. V shed 3 bases and J 4 bases; nucleotides not matched to a gene: 11. 13 Jbeta primers and 60 Vbeta primers were used for the PCR. The protocol was immunoSEQ multiplex PCR, while the TCRdb copy is restricted to in-frame clones and leaves out a portion. The table lists 200,000 to 300,000 clones, 82% of them singletons, with 5% to 6.5% in the top ten. This sequence originates from a woman in her thirties or forties in good health and CMV-seropositive. The specimen was PBMCs. The chain uses TRBV11-2 and TRBJ1-1, with TRBD1 identical over 7 bases. The CDR3 spells CASSFDRALGGTEAFF. For the CDR3, the DNA is TGTGCCAGCAGCTTTGACAGGGCATTAGGGGGCACTGAAGCTTTCTTT.